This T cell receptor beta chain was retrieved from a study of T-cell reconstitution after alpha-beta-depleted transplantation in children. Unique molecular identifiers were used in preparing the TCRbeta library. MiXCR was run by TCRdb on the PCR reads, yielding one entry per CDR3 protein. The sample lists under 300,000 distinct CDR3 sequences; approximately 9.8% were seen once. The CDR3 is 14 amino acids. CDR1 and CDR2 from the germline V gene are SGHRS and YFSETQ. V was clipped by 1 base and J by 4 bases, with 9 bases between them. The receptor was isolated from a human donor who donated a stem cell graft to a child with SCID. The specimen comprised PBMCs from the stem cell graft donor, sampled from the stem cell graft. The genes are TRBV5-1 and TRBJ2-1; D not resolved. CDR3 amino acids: CASSLPALYNEQFF. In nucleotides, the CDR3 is TGCGCCAGCAGCTTGCCGGCCCTTTACAATGAGCAGTTCTTC.